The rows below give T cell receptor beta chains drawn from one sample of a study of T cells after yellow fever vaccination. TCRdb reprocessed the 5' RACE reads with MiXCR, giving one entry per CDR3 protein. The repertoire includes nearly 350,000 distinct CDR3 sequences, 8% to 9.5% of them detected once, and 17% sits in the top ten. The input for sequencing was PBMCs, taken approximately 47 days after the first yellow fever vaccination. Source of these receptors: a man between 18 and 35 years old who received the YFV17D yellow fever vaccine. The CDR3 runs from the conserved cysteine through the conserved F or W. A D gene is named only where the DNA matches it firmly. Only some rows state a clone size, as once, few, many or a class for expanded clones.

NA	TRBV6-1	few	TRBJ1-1	CASSQALGITTTEAFF	TGTGCCAGCAGCCAAGCCCTTGGGATAACGACGACTGAAGCTTTCTTT
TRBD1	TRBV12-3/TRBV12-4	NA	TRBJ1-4	CASSFGTAEKLFF	TGTGCCAGCAGTTTTGGGACAGCTGAAAAACTGTTTTTT
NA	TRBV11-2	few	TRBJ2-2	CASRGPSNTGELFF	TGTGCCAGCCGGGGACCGTCGAACACCGGGGAGCTGTTTTTT
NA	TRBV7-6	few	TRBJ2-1	CASSSDLSSYNEQFF	TGTGCCAGCAGCTCGGACCTTAGCTCCTACAATGAGCAGTTCTTC
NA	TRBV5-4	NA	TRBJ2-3	CASGTTDTQYF	TGTGCCAGCGGGACCACAGATACGCAGTATTTT
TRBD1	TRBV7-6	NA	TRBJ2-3	CASSFPRQGADTQYF	TGTGCCAGCAGCTTCCCCCGACAGGGAGCAGATACGCAGTATTTT
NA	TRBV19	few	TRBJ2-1	CASSIGPAGSSYNEQFF	TGTGCCAGTAGTATAGGCCCTGCAGGGAGCTCCTACAATGAGCAGTTCTTC
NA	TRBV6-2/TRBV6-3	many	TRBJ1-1	CASSYTLDGSTEAFF	TGTGCCAGCAGTTACACCCTGGACGGATCGACTGAAGCTTTCTTT
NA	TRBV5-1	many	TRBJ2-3	CASSLVAGSTDTQYF	TGTGCCAGCAGCTTAGTGGCAGGGAGCACAGATACGCAGTATTTT
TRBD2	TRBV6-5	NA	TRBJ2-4	CASSYAGGGAKNIQYF	TGTGCCAGCAGTTACGCCGGGGGGGGAGCCAAAAACATTCAGTACTTC
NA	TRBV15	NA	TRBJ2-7	CATSRAVKGSSYEQYF	TGTGCCACCAGCAGGGCGGTTAAGGGGTCCTCCTACGAGCAGTACTTC
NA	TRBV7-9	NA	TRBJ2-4	CASSGRSMDIQYF	TGTGCCAGCTCGGGACGGTCTATGGACATTCAGTACTTC
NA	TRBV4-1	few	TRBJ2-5	CASSQEMDPAGQYF	TGCGCCAGCAGCCAAGAAATGGATCCGGCGGGCCAGTACTTC
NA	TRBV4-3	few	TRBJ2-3	CASSQVFGPNTDTQYF	TGCGCCAGCAGCCAAGTGTTCGGGCCAAATACAGATACGCAGTATTTT
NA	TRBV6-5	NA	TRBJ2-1	CASSSETGTYNEQFF	TGTGCCAGCAGTTCCGAGACAGGGACTTACAATGAGCAGTTCTTC
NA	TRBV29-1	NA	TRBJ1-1	CSVELGRGTEAFF	TGCAGCGTTGAACTAGGGCGCGGAACTGAAGCTTTCTTT
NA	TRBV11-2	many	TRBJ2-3	CASWRGRGDTQYF	TGTGCCAGCTGGAGGGGGCGGGGGGATACGCAGTATTTT
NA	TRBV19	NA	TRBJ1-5	CASGTASNQPQHF	TGTGCCAGCGGGACGGCTAGCAATCAGCCCCAGCATTTT
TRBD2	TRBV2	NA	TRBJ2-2	CASSELAGVPTGELFF	TGTGCCAGCAGTGAGCTAGCGGGGGTACCCACCGGGGAGCTGTTTTTT
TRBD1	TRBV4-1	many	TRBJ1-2	CASRAGVWDRFSSYGYTF	TGCGCCAGCAGGGCAGGAGTCTGGGACAGGTTCTCGAGCTATGGCTACACCTTC
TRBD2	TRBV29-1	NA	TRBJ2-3	CCVEDWSGGASDTQYF	TGCTGCGTTGAAGACTGGAGCGGGGGGGCCTCAGATACGCAGTATTTT
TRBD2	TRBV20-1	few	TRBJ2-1	CSAIAGGRLEQFF	TGCAGTGCAATAGCGGGGGGCCGATTGGAGCAGTTCTTC
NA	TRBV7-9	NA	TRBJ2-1	CASSQRSGGVNEQFF	TGTGCCAGCAGTCAGAGATCCGGGGGCGTCAATGAGCAGTTCTTC
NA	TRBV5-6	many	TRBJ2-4	CASSSPGLAAKNIQYF	TGTGCCAGCAGCTCGCCTGGGTTGGCAGCCAAAAACATTCAGTACTTC
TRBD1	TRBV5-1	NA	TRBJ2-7	CASCPGTGGEQYF	TGCGCCAGTTGTCCGGGGACAGGGGGCGAGCAGTACTTC